The entry below gives a single TCR beta chain sequence along with its context. Its antigen remains unidentified. Sampling consisted of one heparinised blood draw per donor, averaging around 120 mL. The isolated RNA, all of it, was reverse transcribed, so expressed TCRB transcripts were what got sequenced. Repertoires were generated with immunoSEQ multiplex PCR, while TCRdb's copy carries only in-frame clones and drops some. The sample holds under 900,000 clones; about a sixth are singletons and the top ten take around 0.02%. These data come from a study of beta chain features in type 1 diabetes. Trimming stripped 7 bases from V and 4 bases from J, with 29 bases between. Germline CDR1 reads MDHEN; CDR2 reads SYDVKM. The CDR3 totals 18 residues. Study results and limitations: The naive, central memory and Treg TCRB repertoires of patients appeared to be more similar to one another than those of healthy donors. High-TCR-expressing cells could be over-represented by cDNA sequencing.

Input material: naive CD4+ T cells from blood. The rearrangement uses TRBV28 and TRBJ2-7; D might be TRBD1 or TRBD2, each matching 7 bases. This receptor was identified in a woman aged 18-35 years in good health. For the CDR3, the DNA is TGTGCCAGCACCACAGTTGGAAGTGGCCAGGGGGGGATTTACGAGCAGTACTTC. Translated, it gives CASTTVGSGQGGIYEQYF.